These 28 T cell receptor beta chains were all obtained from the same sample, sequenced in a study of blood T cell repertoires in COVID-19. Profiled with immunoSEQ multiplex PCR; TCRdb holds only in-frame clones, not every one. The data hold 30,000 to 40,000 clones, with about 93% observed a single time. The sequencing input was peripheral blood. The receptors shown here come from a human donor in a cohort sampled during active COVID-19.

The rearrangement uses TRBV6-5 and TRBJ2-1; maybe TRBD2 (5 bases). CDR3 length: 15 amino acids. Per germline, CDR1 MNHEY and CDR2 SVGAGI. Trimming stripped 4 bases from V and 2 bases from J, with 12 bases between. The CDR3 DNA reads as TGTGCCAGCAGTTCCGGGGTGGTGGCCTACAATGAGCAGTTCTTC. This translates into CASSSGVVAYNEQFF.

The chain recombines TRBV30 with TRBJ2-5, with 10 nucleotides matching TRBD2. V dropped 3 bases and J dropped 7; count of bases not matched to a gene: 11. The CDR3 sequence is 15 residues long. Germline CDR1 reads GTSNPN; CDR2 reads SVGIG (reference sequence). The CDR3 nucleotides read TGTGCCTGGAGCCTCGGGCTAGCGGGAGTAGGGACCCAGTACTTC. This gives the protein CAWSLGLAGVGTQYF.

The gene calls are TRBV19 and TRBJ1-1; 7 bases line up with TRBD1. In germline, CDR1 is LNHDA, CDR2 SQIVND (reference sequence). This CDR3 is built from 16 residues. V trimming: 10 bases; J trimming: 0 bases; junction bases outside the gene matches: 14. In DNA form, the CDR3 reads TGTGCCACCCAGGACAGGAGGGGGATTTTGAACACTGAAGCTTTCTTT. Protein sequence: CATQDRRGILNTEAFF.

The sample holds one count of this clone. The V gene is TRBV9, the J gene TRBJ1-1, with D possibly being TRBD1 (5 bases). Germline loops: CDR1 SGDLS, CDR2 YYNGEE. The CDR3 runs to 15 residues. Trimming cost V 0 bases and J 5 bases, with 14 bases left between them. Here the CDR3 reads CASSVEWGSTTEAFF. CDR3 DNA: TGTGCCAGCAGCGTAGAATGGGGCAGTACAACTGAAGCTTTCTTT.

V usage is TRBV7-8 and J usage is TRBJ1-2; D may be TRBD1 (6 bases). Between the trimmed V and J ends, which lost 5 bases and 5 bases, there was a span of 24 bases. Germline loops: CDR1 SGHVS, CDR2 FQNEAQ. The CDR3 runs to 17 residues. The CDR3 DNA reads TGTGCCAGCAGCCTTGAACTGGGGAGGGGGGCGCGATATGGCTACACCTTC. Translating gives CASSLELGRGARYGYTF.

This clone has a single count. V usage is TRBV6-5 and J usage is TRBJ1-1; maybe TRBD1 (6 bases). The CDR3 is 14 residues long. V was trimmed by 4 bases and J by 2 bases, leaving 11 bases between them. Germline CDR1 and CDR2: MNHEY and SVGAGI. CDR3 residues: CASSSGTRNTEAFF. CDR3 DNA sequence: TGTGCCAGCAGTTCCGGGACAAGAAACACTGAAGCTTTCTTT.

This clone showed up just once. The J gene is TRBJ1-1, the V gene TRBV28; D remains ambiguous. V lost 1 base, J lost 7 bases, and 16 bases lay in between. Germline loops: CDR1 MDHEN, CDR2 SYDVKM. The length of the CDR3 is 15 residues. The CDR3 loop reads CASSLYGSLISEAFF. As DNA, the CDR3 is TGTGCCAGCAGTTTATACGGTTCTTTAATAAGTGAAGCTTTCTTT.

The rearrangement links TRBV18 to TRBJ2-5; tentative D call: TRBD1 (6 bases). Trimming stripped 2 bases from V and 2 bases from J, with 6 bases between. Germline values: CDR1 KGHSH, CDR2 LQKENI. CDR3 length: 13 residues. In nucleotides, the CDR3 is TGTGCCAGCTCACCAACAGGGCAAGAGACCCAGTACTTC. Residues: CASSPTGQETQYF.

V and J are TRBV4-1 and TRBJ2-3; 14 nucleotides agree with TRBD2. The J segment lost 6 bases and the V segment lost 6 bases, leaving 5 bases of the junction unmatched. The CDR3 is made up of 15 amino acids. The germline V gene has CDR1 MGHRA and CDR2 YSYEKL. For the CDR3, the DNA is TGCGCCAGCAGTCCCGGGACTAGCGGGAGTGATACGCAGTATTTT. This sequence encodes CASSPGTSGSDTQYF.

The CDR3 DNA is TGTGCCAGCAGCCCATGGGGCGGGACCCAAGAGACCCAGTACTTC. Protein sequence: CASSPWGGTQETQYF. The chain uses TRBV11-2 and TRBJ2-5; possible D gene TRBD2, 6 bases. The CDR3 is 15 amino acids. The germline CDR1 and CDR2 sequences are SGHAT and FQNNGV. Between the trimmed V and J ends, which lost 5 bases and 1 base, there was a span of 14 bases.

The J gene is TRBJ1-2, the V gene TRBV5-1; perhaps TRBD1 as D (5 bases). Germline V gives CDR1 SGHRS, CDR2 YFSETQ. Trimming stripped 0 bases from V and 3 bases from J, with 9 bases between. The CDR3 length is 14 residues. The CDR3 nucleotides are TGCGCCAGCAGCTTGGCAGGGATTGACTATGGCTACACCTTC. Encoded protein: CASSLAGIDYGYTF.

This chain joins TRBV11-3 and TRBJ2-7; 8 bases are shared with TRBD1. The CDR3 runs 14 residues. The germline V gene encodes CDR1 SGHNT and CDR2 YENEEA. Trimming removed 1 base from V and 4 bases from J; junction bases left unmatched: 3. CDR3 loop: CASSLGTGRYEQYF. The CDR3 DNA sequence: TGTGCCAGCAGCTTAGGGACAGGGAGGTACGAGCAGTACTTC.

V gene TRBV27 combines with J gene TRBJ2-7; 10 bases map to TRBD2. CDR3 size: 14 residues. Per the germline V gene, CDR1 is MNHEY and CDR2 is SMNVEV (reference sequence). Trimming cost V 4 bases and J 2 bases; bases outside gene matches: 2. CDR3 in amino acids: CASSSLAGPYEQYF. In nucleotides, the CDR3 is TGTGCCAGCAGTTCACTAGCGGGGCCCTACGAGCAGTACTTC.

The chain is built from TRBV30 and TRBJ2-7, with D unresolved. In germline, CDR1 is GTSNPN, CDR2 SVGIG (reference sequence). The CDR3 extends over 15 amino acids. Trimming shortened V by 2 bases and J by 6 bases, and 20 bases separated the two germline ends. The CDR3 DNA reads TGTGCCTGGAGTCCGACCCCCGGCGGCAGCCCCGAGCAGTACTTC. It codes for CAWSPTPGGSPEQYF.

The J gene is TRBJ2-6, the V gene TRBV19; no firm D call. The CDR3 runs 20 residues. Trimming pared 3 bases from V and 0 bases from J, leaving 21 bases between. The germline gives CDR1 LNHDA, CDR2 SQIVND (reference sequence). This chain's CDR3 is CASSINEHRDPRSGANVLTF. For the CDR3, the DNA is TGTGCCAGTAGTATCAACGAACACAGAGATCCCCGCTCTGGGGCCAACGTCCTGACTTTC.

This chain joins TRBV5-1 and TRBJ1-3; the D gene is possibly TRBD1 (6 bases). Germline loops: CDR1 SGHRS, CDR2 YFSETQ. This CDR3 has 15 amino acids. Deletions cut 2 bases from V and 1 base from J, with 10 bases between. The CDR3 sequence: CASSFQGQSGNTIYF. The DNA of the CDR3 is TGCGCCAGCAGCTTCCAAGGACAGTCTGGAAACACCATATATTTT.

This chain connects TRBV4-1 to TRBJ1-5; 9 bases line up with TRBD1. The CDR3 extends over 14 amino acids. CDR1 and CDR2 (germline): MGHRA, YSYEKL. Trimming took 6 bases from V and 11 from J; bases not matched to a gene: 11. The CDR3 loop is CASSSGTGYRTQHF. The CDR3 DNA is TGCGCCAGCAGTTCCGGGACAGGGTACCGGACCCAGCATTTT.

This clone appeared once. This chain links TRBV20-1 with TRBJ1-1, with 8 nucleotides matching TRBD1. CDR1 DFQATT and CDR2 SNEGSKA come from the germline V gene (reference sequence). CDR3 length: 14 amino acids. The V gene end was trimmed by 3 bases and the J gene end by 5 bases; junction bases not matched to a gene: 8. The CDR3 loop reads CSASPRGQGTEAFF. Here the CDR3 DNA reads TGCAGTGCTAGTCCCAGGGGGCAGGGGACTGAAGCTTTCTTT.

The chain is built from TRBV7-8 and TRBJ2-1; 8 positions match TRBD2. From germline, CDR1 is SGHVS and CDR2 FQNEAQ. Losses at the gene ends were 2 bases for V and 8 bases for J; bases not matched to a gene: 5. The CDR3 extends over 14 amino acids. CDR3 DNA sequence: TGTGCCAGCAGCTTAAGGACTAGCACGCATGAGCAGTTCTTC. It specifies CASSLRTSTHEQFF.

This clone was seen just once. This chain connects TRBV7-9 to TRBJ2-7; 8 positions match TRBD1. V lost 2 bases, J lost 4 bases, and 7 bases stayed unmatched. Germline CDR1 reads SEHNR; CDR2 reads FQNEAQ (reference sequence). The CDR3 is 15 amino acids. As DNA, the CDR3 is TGTGCCAGCAGCTTATCGGCCAGGGGGCTATACGAGCAGTACTTC. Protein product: CASSLSARGLYEQYF.

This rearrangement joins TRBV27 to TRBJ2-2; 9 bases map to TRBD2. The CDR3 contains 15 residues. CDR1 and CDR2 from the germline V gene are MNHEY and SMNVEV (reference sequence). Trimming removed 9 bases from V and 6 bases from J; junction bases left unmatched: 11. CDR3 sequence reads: CASRPAGGRAGELFF. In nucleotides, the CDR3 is TGTGCCAGTCGGCCGGCGGGGGGGAGAGCCGGGGAGCTGTTTTTT.

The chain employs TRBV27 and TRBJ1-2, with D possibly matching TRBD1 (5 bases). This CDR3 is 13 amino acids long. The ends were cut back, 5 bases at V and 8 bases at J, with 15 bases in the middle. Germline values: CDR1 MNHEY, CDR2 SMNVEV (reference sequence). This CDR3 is CASSPWGDGGYTF. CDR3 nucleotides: TGTGCCAGCAGTCCCTGGGGGGACGGAGGCTACACCTTC.

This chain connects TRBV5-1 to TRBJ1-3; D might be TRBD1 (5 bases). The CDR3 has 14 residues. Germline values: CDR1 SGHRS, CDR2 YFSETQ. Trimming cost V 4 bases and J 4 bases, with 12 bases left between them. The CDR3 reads CASSIGAEGNTIYF. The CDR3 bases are TGCGCCAGCAGCATTGGGGCGGAAGGAAACACCATATATTTT.

The CDR3 region has the DNA TGTGCCACCAGCGAAGACAGGTTGATTCCCCCCTTGATCTACGAGCAGTACTTC. It yields the protein CATSEDRLIPPLIYEQYF. This chain joins TRBV15 and TRBJ2-7, with D possibly being TRBD1 (6 bases). Trimming removed 5 bases from V and 3 bases from J, with 26 bases in between. Germline lookup yields CDR1 LNHNV and CDR2 YYDKDF (reference sequence). The CDR3 consists of 18 residues.

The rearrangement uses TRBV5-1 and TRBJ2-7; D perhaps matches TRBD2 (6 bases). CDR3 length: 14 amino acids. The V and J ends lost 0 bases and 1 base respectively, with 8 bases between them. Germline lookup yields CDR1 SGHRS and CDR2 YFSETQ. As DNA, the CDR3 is TGCGCCAGCAGCTTGGGAGGAGGGTCCTACGAGCAGTACTTC. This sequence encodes CASSLGGGSYEQYF.

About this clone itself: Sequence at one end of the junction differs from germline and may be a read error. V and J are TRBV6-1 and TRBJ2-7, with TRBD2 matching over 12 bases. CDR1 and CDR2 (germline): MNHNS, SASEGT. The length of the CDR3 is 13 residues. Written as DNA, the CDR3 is TGTGCCAGCAGCGAAGGTCCTAGCGGGAGGGTCTACTTC. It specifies CASSEGPSGRVYF.

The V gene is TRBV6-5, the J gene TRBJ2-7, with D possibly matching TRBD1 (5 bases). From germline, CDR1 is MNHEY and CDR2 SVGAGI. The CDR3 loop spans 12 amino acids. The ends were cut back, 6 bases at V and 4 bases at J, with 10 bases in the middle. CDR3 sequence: CASRTAGYEQYF. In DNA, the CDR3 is TGTGCCAGCAGGACAGCCGGGTACGAGCAGTACTTC.

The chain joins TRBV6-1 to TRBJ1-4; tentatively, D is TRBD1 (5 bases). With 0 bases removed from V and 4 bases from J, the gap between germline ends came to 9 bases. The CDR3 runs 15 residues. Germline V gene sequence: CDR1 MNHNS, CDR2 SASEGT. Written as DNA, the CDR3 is TGTGCCAGCAGTGAAGCGTCGGGGGGTAATGAAAAACTGTTTTTT. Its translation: CASSEASGGNEKLFF.